The next 8 T cell receptor beta chains were all read from a single sample in a study of blood T cell repertoires in COVID-19. The method was immunoSEQ multiplex PCR; TCRdb's version includes in-frame clones alone and lacks a portion of them. The sample yields a few hundred thousand clones, around 85% seen once. Material: peripheral blood. These receptors originate from a human donor with COVID-19, enrolled during active disease. The donor label of this sample is uncertain.

The rearrangement links TRBV7-9 to TRBJ2-3; TRBD1 matches at 7 bases. With 4 bases clipped from V and 2 bases from J, the junction kept 6 bases outside the gene matches. The CDR3 totals 15 residues. Germline CDR1 is SEHNR and CDR2 is FQNEAQ (reference sequence). CDR3 residues: CASSSTGILTDTQYF. CDR3 DNA sequence: TGTGCCAGCAGCTCGACAGGGATTCTCACAGATACGCAGTATTTT.

This clone was counted once. The CDR3 spells CATIPRDRAWGTEAFF. CDR3 bases: TGTGCCACCATCCCAAGGGACAGGGCGTGGGGGACTGAAGCTTTCTTT. The rearrangement uses TRBV24-1 and TRBJ1-1, with TRBD1 matching 9 bases. Germline lookup yields CDR1 KGHDR and CDR2 SFDVKD. The CDR3 has 16 amino acids. The ends lost 8 bases at V and 5 bases at J; junction bases unmatched: 14.

The chain combines TRBV5-3 with TRBJ2-2, with D unclear. TRBV5-3 is an ORF for which the function is uncertain. The CDR3 contains 14 residues. Deletions cut 2 bases from V and 5 bases from J, with 10 bases between. CDR3 protein: CARSFWARTGELFF. The CDR3 coding sequence is TGTGCCAGAAGCTTTTGGGCCCGGACCGGGGAGCTGTTTTTT.

The V call is TRBV6-6, the J call TRBJ1-1; D not resolved. This CDR3 comprises 13 residues. Germline assignment: CDR1 MNHNY and CDR2 SVGAGI (reference sequence). V dropped 8 bases and J dropped 6 bases, with 16 bases sitting between them. The CDR3 DNA reads as TGTGCCAGCCTGGGTGGGGAGGTAGCTGAAGCTTTCTTT. As protein: CASLGGEVAEAFF.

This chain connects TRBV19 to TRBJ1-1, with TRBD1 as a possible D gene (6 bases). Germline CDR1 is LNHDA and CDR2 is SQIVND (reference sequence). This CDR3 comprises 14 residues. V dropped 6 bases and J dropped 1 base, with 12 bases sitting between them. CDR3 sequence reads: CASSQTGGNTEAFF. CDR3 sequence (DNA): TGTGCCAGTAGCCAGACAGGCGGGAACACTGAAGCTTTCTTT. Complete variable domain (other parts from reference TRBV19 and TRBJ1-1): DGGITQSPKYLFRKEGQNVTLSCEQNLNHDAMYWYRQDPGQGLRLIYYSQIVNDFQKGDIAEGYSVSREKKESFPLTVTSAQKNPTAFYLCASSQTGGNTEAFFGQGTRLTVV.

The genes are TRBV3-1 (or the pseudogene TRBV3-2) and TRBJ2-7; the match to TRBD1 covers 7 bases. V shed 4 bases, J shed 6 bases, and the junction held 9 bases outside the gene matches. CDR1 and CDR2 from the germline V gene are LGHDT and YNNKEL (reference sequence). This CDR3 contains 14 residues. The CDR3 bases are TGTGCCAGCAGCCGCTCTGACAGGGACGGCGAGCAGTACTTC. This sequence encodes CASSRSDRDGEQYF.

This clone was observed a single time. The V gene is TRBV28, the J gene TRBJ2-4; D might be TRBD2 (5 bases). The V gene lost 4 bases and the J gene lost 6 bases, with 16 bases spanning the gap. The CDR3 contains 15 residues. Germline V gene sequence: CDR1 MDHEN, CDR2 SYDVKM. The CDR3 bases are TGTGCCAGCAGTTCTCCGGACCTGAGGGTAAACATTCAGTACTTC. Translating gives CASSSPDLRVNIQYF.

This clone occurred once. The chain uses TRBV7-3 and TRBJ2-5; D uncertain. The CDR3 has 13 residues. Trimming removed 3 bases at V and 5 bases at J, with 10 bases between. Germline CDR1 is SGHTA and CDR2 is FQGTGA. The chain's CDR3 is CASSFTHQETQYF. Here the CDR3 DNA reads TGTGCCAGCAGCTTCACCCATCAGGAGACCCAGTACTTC.